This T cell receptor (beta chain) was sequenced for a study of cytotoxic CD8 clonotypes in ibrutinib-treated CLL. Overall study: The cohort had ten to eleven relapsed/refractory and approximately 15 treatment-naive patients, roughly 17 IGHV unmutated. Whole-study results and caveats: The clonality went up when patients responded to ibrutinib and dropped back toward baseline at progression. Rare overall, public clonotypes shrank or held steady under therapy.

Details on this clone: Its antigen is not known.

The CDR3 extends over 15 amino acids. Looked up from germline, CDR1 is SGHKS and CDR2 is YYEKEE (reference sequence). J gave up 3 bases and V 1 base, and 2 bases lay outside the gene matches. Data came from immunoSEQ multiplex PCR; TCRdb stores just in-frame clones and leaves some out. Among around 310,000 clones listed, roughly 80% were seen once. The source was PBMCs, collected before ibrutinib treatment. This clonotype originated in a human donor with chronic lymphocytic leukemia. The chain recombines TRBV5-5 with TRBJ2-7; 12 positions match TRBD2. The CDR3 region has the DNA TGTGCCAGCAGCTTGTCGGGACTAGCGGGCTACGAGCAGTACTTC. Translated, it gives CASSLSGLAGYEQYF.